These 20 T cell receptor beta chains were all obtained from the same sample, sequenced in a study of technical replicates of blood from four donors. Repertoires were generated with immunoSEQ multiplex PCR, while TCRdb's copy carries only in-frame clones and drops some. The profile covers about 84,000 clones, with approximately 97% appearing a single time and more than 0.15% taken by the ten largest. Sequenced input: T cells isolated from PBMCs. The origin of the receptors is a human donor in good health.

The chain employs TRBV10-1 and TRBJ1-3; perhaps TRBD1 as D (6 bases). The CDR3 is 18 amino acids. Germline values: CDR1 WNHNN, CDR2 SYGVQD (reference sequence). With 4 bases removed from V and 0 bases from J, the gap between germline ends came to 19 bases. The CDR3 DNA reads TGCGCCAGCAGTGGAGGGGGACACCTCCAGAGCTCTGGAAACACCATATATTTT. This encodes CASSGGGHLQSSGNTIYF.

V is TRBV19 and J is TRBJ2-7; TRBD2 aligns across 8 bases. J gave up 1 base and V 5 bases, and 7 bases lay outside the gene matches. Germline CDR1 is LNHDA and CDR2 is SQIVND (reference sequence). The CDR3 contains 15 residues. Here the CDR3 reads CASSAQAGASYEQYF. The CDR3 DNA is TGTGCCAGTAGTGCCCAAGCGGGGGCGTCCTACGAGCAGTACTTC.

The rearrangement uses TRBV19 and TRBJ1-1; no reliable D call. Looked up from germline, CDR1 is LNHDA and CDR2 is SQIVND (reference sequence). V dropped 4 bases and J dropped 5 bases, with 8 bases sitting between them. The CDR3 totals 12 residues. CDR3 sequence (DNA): TGTGCCAGTAGTACCCTGACAACTGAAGCTTTCTTT. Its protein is CASSTLTTEAFF.

Here the CDR3 reads CASSVVDGQPQHF. DNA for the CDR3: TGTGCCAGCAGCGTAGTAGATGGTCAGCCCCAGCATTTT. This chain connects TRBV9 to TRBJ1-5; D is uncertain. The length of the CDR3 is 13 residues. The germline V and J ends were trimmed by 0 bases and 6 bases, with 7 bases remaining between them. The germline V gene has CDR1 SGDLS and CDR2 YYNGEE.

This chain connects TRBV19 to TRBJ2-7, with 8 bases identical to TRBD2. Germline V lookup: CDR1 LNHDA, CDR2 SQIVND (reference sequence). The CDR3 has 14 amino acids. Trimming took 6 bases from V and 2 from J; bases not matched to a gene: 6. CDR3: CASSPASGPYEQYF. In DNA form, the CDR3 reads TGTGCCAGTAGCCCGGCTAGCGGGCCCTACGAGCAGTACTTC.

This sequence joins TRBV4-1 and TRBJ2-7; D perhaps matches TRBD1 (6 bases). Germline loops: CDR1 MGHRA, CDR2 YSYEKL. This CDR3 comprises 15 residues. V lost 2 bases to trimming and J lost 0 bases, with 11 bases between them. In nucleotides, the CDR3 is TGCGCCAGCAGCCAACCCGGACAGAGCTCCTACGAGCAGTACTTC. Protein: CASSQPGQSSYEQYF.

The CDR3 DNA follows: TGTGCCTGGAGTGCAGGGGCCTACGAGCAGTACTTC. This encodes CAWSAGAYEQYF. This sequence joins TRBV30 and TRBJ2-7; tentative D call: TRBD1 (6 bases). The CDR3 loop spans 12 amino acids. Germline values: CDR1 GTSNPN, CDR2 SVGIG (reference sequence). V dropped 1 base and J dropped 2 bases, with 6 bases sitting between them.

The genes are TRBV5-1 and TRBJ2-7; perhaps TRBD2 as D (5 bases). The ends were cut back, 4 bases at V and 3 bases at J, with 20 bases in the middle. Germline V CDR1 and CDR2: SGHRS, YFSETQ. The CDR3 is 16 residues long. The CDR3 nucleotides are TGCGCCAGCAGCGCCGGGGAATACCCCCTCCTCTACGAGCAGTACTTC. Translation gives CASSAGEYPLLYEQYF.

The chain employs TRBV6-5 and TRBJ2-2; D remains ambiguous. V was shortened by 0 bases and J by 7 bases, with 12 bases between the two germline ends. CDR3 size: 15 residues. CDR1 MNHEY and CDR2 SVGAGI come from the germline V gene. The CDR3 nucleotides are TGTGCCAGCAGTTACTCGCCTGGGTCGGGCGGGGAGCTGTTTTTT. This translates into CASSYSPGSGGELFF.

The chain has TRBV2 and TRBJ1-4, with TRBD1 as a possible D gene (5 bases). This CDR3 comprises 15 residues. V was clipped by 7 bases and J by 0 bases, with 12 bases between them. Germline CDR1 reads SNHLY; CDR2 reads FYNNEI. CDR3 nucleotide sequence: TGTGCCAGCAAACCAGAGACAGCAACTAATGAAAAACTGTTTTTT. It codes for CASKPETATNEKLFF.

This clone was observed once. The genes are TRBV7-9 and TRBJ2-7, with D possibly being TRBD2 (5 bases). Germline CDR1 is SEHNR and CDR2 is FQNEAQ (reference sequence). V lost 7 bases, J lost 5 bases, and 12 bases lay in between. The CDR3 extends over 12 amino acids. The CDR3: CASNEDSDEQYF. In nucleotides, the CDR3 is TGTGCCAGCAATGAGGACTCTGACGAGCAGTACTTC.

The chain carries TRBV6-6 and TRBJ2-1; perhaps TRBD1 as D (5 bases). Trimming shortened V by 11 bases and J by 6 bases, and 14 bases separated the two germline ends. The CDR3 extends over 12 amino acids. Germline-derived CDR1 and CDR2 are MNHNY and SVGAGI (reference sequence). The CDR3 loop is CAAETVFNEQFF. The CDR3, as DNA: TGTGCCGCAGAGACAGTTTTCAATGAGCAGTTCTTC.

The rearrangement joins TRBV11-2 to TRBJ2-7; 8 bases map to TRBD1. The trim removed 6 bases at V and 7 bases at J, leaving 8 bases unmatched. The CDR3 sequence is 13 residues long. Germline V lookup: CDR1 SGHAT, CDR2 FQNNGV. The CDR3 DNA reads TGTGCCAGCAGACAGGGGGTTTCGAGGGAGCAGTACTTC. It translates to CASRQGVSREQYF.

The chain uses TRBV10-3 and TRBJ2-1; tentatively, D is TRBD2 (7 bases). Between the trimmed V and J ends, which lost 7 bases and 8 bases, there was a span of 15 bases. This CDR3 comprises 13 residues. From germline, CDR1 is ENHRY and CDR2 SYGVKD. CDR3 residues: CAITPGGVDEQFF. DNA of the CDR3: TGTGCCATCACCCCGGGGGGCGTCGATGAGCAGTTCTTC.

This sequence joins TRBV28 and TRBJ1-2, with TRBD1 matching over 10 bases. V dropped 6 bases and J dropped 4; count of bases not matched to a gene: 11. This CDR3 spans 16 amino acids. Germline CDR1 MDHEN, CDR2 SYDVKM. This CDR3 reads CASSDRGRRNGYGYTF. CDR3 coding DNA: TGTGCCAGCAGCGACAGGGGGCGGCGTAATGGCTATGGCTACACCTTC.

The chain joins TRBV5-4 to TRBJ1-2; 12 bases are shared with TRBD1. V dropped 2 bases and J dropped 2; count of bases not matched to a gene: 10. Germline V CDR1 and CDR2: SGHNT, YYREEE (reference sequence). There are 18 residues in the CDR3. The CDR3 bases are TGTGCCAGCAGCTTTCTAGGGGGGACAGGGGGCTCCAACTATGGCTACACCTTC. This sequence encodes CASSFLGGTGGSNYGYTF. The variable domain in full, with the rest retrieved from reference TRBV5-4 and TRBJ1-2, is ETGVTQSPTHLIKTRGQQVTLRCSSQSGHNTVSWYQQALGQGPQFIFQYYREEENGRGNFPPRFSGLQFPNYSSELNVNALELDDSALYLCASSFLGGTGGSNYGYTFGSGTRLTVV.

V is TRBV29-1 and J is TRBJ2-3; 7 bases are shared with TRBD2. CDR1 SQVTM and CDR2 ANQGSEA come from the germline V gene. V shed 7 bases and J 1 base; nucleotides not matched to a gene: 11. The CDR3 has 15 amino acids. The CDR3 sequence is CSADFSGKGTDTQYF. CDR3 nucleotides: TGCAGCGCGGATTTCAGCGGGAAGGGCACAGATACGCAGTATTTT.

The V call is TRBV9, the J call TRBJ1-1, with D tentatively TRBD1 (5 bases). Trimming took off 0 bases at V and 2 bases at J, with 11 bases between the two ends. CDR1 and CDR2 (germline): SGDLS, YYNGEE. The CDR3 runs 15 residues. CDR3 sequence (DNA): TGTGCCAGCAGCGTAGGGGGCCAGGGCAACACTGAAGCTTTCTTT. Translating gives CASSVGGQGNTEAFF.

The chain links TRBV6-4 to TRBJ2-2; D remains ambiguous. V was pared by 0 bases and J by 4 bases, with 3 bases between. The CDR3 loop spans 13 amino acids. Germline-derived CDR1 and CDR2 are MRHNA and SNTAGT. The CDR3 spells CASSDSSTGELFF. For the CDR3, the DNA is TGTGCCAGCAGTGACTCGAGCACCGGGGAGCTGTTTTTT.

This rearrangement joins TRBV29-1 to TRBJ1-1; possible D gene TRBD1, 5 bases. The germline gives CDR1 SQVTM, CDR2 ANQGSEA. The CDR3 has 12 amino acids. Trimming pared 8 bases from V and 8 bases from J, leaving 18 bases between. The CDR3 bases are TGCAGCATTTCGTGGCAGGGTCAGGAAGCTTTCTTT. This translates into CSISWQGQEAFF.